This TCR beta chain was retrieved from a study of PD-L1 blockade in urothelial cancer. Study in general: Each blood sample yielded a median of roughly 140,000 T cells.

The CDR3 consists of 15 residues. J lost 6 bases, V lost 3 bases, and 4 bases had no gene match. Germline lookup yields CDR1 SGHTA and CDR2 FQGTGA. This clone was found a few times. Sample numbers ranged from 1 to 8 per patient, encompassing pretreatment and on-treatment collections. Only in-frame clones appear in the TCRdb table, and some are missing; sequencing was by immunoSEQ multiplex PCR. The repertoire holds fewer than 130,000 clones, with about 85% as singletons. Sequenced material: PBMCs, taken around atezolizumab (anti-PD-L1) treatment. The chain has TRBV7-3 and TRBJ2-1; 11 bases are a match to TRBD2. The TCR originated in a man between 50 and 59 years old with urothelial cancer. The CDR3 region has the DNA TGTGCCAGCAGCTTGACGACTAGCGGGACCAATGAGCAGTTCTTC. It is translated as CASSLTTSGTNEQFF.